This T cell receptor (beta chain) was retrieved from a study of Graves' ophthalmopathy and Graves' hyperthyroidism. About the research overall: The term stable hyperthyroidism indicated an absence of ophthalmopathy within 18 months of follow-up. Findings and caveats of the study: Most clonotypes expanded in thyroid above 0.001 frequency were present in blood too.

As to this clonotype: What it recognizes is unknown.

As diagnostic evidence, clinical symptoms, serum thyroxine, TRAb, thyroid ultrasound and orbital computed tomography were relied upon. As the template, RNA transcripts were used to amplify TCR beta CDR3 regions. HTBI primers primed a first-round RT-PCR, and a second-round multiplex PCR followed. TCRdb passed the multiplex PCR reads through MiXCR, listing each CDR3 protein once. The table has over a million distinct CDR3 sequences, less than 45% seen once; the top ten hold 11%. V was shortened by 2 bases and J by 1 base, with 15 bases between the two germline ends. The CDR3 totals 18 residues. This chain uses TRBV12-3 or TRBV12-4 with TRBJ1-6; the D gene is possibly TRBD1 (5 bases). Sequencing input: peripheral blood or thyroid tissue (not recorded which). The sequence derives from an adult man with Graves' hyperthyroidism. The CDR3 loop reads CASSLLVGGLSYNSPLHF. CDR3 coding DNA: TGTGCCAGCAGTTTATTGGTTGGGGGTTTGTCCTATAATTCACCCCTCCACTTT.